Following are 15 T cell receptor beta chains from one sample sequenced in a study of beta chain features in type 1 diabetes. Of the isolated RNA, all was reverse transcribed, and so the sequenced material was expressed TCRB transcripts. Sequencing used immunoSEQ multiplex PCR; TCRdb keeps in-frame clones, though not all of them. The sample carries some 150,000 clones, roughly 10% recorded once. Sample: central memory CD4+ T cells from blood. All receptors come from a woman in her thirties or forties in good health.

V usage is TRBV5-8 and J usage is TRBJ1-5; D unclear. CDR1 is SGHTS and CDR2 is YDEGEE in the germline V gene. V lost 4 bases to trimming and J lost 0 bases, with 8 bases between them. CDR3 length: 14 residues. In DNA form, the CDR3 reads TGTGCCAGCAGCACGGGAGTTAGCAATCAGCCCCAGCATTTT. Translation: CASSTGVSNQPQHF. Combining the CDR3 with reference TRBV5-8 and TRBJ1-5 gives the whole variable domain EAGVTQSPTHLIKTRGQQATLRCSPISGHTSVYWYQQALGLGLQFLLWYDEGEERNRGNFPPRFSGRQFPNYSSELNVNALELEDSALYLCASSTGVSNQPQHFGDGTRLSIL.

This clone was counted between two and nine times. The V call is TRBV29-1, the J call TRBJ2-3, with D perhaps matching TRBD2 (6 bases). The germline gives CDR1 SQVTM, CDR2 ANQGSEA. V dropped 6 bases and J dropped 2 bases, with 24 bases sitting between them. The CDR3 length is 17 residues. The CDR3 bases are TGCAGCGTGTCAGGAGGGATCGCGTCCCTCCACACAGATACGCAGTATTTT. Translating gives CSVSGGIASLHTDTQYF.

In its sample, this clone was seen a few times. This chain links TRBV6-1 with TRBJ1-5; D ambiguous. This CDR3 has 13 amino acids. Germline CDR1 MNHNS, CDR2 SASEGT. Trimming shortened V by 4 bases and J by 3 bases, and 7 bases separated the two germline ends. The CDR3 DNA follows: TGTGCCAGCAGTGTCCAGGCCAATCAGCCCCAGCATTTT. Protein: CASSVQANQPQHF.

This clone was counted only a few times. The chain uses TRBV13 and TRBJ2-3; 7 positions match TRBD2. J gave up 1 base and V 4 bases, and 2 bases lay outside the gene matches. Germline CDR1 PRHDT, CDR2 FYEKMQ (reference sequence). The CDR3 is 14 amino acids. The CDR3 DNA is TGTGCCAGCAGCTCCACTAGCGGCACAGATACGCAGTATTTT. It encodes CASSSTSGTDTQYF. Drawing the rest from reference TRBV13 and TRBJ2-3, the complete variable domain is AAGVIQSPRHLIKEKRETATLKCYPIPRHDTVYWYQQGPGQDPQFLISFYEKMQSDKGSIPDRFSAQQFSDYHSELNMSSLELGDSALYFCASSSTSGTDTQYFGPGTRLTVL.

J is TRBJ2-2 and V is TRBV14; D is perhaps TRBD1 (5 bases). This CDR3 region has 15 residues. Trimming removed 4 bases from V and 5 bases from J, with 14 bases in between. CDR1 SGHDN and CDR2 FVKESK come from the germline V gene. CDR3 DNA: TGTGCCAGCAGCCCAGCTAGGGGTTGGACCGGGGAGCTGTTTTTT. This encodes CASSPARGWTGELFF.

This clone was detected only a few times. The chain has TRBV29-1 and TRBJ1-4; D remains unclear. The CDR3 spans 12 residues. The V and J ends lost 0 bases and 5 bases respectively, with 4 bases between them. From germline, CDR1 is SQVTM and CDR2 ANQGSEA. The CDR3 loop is CSVEETNEKLFF. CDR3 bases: TGCAGCGTTGAAGAGACAAATGAAAAACTGTTTTTT.

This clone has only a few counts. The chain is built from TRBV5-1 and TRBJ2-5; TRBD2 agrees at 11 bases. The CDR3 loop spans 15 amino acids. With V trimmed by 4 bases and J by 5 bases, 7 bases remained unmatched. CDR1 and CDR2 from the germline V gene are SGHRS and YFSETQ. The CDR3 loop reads CASSVSGGASETQYF. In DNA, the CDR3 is TGCGCCAGCAGCGTTAGCGGGGGGGCCTCGGAGACCCAGTACTTC.

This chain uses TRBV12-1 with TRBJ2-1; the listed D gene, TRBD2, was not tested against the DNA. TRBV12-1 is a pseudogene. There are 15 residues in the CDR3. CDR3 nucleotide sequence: TGTGCCAGCAGTTCTCGGACTAGCGGCTACAATGAGCAGTTCTTC. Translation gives CASSSRTSGYNEQFF.

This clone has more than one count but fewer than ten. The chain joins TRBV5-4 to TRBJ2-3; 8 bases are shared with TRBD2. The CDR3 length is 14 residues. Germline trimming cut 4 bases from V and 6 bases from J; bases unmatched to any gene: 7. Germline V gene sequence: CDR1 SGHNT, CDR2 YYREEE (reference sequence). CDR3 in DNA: TGTGCCAGCAGCCCTTATAGCGGGGCTGATACGCAGTATTTT. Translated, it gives CASSPYSGADTQYF.

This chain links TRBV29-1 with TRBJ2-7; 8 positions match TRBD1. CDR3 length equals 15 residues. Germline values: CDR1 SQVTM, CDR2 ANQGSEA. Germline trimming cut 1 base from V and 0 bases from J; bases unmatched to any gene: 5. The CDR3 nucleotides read TGCAGCGTTGAAGGAGGACAGGGCCCCTCCTACGAGCAGTACTTC. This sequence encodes CSVEGGQGPSYEQYF.

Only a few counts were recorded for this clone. The CDR3 nucleotides read TGTGCCAGCAGGGACAGCTACGATCAGCCCCAGCATTTT. This encodes CASRDSYDQPQHF. The chain couples TRBV2 to TRBJ1-5; TRBD1 might be the D (6 bases). Looked up from germline, CDR1 is SNHLY and CDR2 is FYNNEI. Trimming took 6 bases from V and 5 from J, leaving 11 bases between them. The CDR3 spans 13 residues.

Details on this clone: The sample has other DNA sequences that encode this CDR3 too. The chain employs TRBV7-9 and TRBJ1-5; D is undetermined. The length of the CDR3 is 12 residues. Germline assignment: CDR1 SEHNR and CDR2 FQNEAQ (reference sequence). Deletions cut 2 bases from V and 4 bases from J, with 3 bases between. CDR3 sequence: CASSLTNQPQHF. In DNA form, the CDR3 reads TGTGCCAGCAGCTTAACTAATCAGCCCCAGCATTTT.

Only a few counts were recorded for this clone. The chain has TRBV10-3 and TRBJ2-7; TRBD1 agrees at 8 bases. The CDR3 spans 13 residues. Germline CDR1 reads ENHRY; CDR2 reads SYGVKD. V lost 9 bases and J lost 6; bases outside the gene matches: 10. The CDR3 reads CAIDLGQGSEQYF. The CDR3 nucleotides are TGTGCCATAGATCTTGGACAGGGCAGCGAGCAGTACTTC.

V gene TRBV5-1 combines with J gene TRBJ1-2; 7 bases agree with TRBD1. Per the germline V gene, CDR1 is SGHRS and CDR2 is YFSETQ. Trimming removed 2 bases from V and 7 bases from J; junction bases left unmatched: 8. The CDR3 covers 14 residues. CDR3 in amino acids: CASSFAETGVGYTF. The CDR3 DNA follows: TGCGCCAGCAGCTTCGCGGAAACAGGGGTTGGCTACACCTTC.

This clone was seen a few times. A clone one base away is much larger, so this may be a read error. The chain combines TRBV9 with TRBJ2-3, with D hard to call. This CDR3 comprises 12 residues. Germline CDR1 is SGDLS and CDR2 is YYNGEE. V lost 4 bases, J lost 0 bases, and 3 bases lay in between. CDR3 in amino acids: CASSLSTDTQYF. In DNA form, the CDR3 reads TGTGCCAGCAGCCTTAGCACAGATACGCAGTATTTT.